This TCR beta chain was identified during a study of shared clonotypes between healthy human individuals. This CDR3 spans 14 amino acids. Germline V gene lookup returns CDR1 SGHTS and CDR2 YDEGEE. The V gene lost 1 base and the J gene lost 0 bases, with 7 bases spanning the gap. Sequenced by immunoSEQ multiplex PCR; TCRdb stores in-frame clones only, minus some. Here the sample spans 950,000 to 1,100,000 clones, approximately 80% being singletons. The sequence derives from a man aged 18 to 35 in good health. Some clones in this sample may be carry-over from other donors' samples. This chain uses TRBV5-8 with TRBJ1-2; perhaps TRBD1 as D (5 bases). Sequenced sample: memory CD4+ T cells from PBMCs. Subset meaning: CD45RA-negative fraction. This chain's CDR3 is CASSLWGTNYGYTF. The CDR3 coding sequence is TGTGCCAGCAGCTTGTGGGGGACTAACTATGGCTACACCTTC.